Sequencing of this T cell receptor beta chain was carried out in a study of CD8+ T cells in alopecia areata. At the level of the study: The study gave treated patients oral tofacitinib at 5 to 10 mg twice daily.

cDNA serving as the sequencing template came from extracted, reverse transcribed RNA. The protocol was immunoSEQ multiplex PCR, while the TCRdb copy is restricted to in-frame clones and leaves out a portion. Found here are 100,000 to 150,000 clones, over 55% of them singletons; the top ten hold more than 5%. Treatment: oral pan-JAK inhibitor, 5-10 mg twice daily. The CDR3 runs to 16 residues. Between the trimmed V and J ends, which lost 3 bases and 0 bases, there was a span of 11 bases. Per the germline V gene, CDR1 is SEHNR and CDR2 is FQNEAQ (reference sequence). The sequencing used CD4+ T cells sorted from blood, collected at week 4, from a patient treated with tofacitinib. The chain recombines TRBV7-9 with TRBJ2-2; possible D gene TRBD2, 6 bases. The clonotype comes from a human donor with alopecia areata. The CDR3, as DNA: TGTGCCAGCAGCTTCCTTCGCGGGGCGAACACCGGGGAGCTGTTTTTT. Protein product: CASSFLRGANTGELFF.